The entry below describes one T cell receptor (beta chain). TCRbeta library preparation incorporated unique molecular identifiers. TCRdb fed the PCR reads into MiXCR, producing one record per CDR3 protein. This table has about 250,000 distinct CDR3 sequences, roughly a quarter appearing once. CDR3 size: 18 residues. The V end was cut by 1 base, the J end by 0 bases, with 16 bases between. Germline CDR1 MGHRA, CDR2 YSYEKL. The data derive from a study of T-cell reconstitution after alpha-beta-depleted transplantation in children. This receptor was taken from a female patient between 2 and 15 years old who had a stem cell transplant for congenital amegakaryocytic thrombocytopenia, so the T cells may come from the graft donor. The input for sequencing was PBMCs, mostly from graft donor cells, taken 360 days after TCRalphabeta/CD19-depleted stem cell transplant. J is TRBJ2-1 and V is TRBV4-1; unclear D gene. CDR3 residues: CASSQVGPAFDSYNEQFF. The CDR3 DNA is TGCGCCAGCAGCCAAGTTGGGCCCGCCTTTGACTCCTACAATGAGCAGTTCTTC.